Sequencing of this T cell receptor (beta chain) was carried out in a study of follicular helper T cells after annual influenza vaccination (dated by TCRdb to about 2017). Looking at the study overall: After each seasonal influenza vaccination, blood samples were collected on days 0, 7 and 28. Multi-year samples were available from six subjects, with four subjects covering two vaccination seasons and two subjects covering three seasons. To study recall of cTfh clones, some subjects were followed across successive annual vaccinations spanning the 2013-2014, 2014-2015 and 2015-2016 seasons. The 2015 samples were processed right after collection, while the 2013-2014 samples were cryopreserved. One week after vaccination, a second recruited cohort of about eleven subjects (Table S1) displayed a similar ICOS+CD38+ cTfh response. Overall study results and their limits: A recurrent oligoclonal ICOS+CD38+ cTfh response containing tetramer and AIM influenza-specific clonotypes was recalled by successive annual vaccinations. ICOS+CD38+ cTfh clonality correlated with the frequency of that population, and its change correlated with the change in circulating plasmablast frequency. Day 7 ICOS+CD38+ clones were most often found later in ICOS-CD38- cTfh, suggesting that subset may serve as a memory reservoir. Because only about 10-20% of the analyzed cells gave productive TCRB sequences, there was no way to sample rare clonotypes.

The time point label for this specimen denotes: 2015-2016 season, pre-vaccination. Adults were given seasonal inactivated influenza vaccine (Fluvarix), and sorted blood CD4 subsets were followed by TCRB sequencing before and after vaccination. To be eligible, subjects had to be community-dwelling and could not have received an influenza vaccine during the previous 6 months. Reasons for exclusion included contraindications to influenza vaccine, substance abuse, HIV/AIDS, active malignancy, immunomodulatory medication, and active illness such as respiratory infection. At each time point, somewhere between 40 and 100 mL of blood was taken. Non-naive CD4+CXCR5+PD-1+ cells were defined as circulating Tfh and were sorted into ICOS+CD38+ and ICOS-CD38- fractions. Ficoll-Paque PLUS or SepMate separation was used to isolate PBMC. Cell subsets were sorted from PBMC on a BD FACS Aria before DNA extraction.

Library preparation employed the immunoSEQ multiplex PCR assay. Adaptive Biotechnologies carried out TCRB amplification, library preparation, sequencing and preliminary bioinformatics at Survey level resolution. For TCRB sequencing, genomic DNA from sorted cTfh populations was amplified by multiplex PCR. The paper's data handling went like this. Clonality was computed in R as 1 minus normalized Shannon entropy; the Gini index was calculated with the R package ineq. To get the overlap score, the summed counts of shared sequences were divided by the total counts of all sequences in both of the compared samples. Shared-clonotype significance used Fisher's exact test assuming a theoretical repertoire of 10^7 TCRB sequences. TCRdb took this table from immuneACCESS and kept in-frame rearrangements with V and J called. Such tables lack part of the clones; where checked against another copy, unresolved V genes explain under half of the gap, and the rest is unexplained. The V and J calls and the clone size are those of that table, but D and trimming were determined from the DNA. Present in this sample are roughly 5,000 clones, 65% to 85% of which were seen just once. The ten largest clones add up to less than 2.5% of the sample.

In this sample, this clone turned up once. No antigen is known for it. Per-base quality was not reported, and no clone a single base away is much larger than it. The germline V gene gives CDR1 as SGHDN and CDR2 as FVKESK. Trimming removed 1 base from V and 5 bases from J; the gene matches leave 6 bases unexplained. Including cysteine and phenylalanine, the CDR3 has 15 amino acids. The retained sequence is limited to the CDR3, 45 bases, with the frame set at the first base. The TCR sequence derives from an adult who received the influenza vaccine. The rearranged segments are TRBV14 and TRBJ2-3, with 7 bases matching TRBD2. The sample in question was CXCR5+ CD38- circulating T follicular helper cells from blood, obtained on the day of influenza vaccination. The cell subset or site label here, explained by the study, means: circulating Tfh, non-naive CD4+CXCR5+PD-1+ (ICOS+CD38+ or ICOS-CD38-). CDR3 region: CASSQVGGGRDTQYF. The nucleotide sequence reads TGTGCCAGCAGCCAAGTTGGGGGGGGACGAGATACGCAGTATTTT.